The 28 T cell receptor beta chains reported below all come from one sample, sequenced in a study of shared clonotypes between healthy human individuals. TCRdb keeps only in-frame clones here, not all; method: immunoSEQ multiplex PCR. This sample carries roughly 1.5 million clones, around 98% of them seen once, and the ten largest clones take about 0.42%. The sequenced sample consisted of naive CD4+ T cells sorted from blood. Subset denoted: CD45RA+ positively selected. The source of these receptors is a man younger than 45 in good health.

CDR3 amino acids: CASSPRTGRDLGQPQHF. The CDR3 DNA reads as TGTGCCAGCAGTCCTCGGACAGGGAGAGATCTAGGACAGCCCCAGCATTTT. The chain recombines TRBV28 with TRBJ1-5; 8 bases fit TRBD1. The CDR3 runs to 17 residues. CDR1 is MDHEN, CDR2 SYDVKM, per germline. V shed 5 bases, J shed 7 bases, and the junction held 16 bases outside the gene matches. The entire variable domain, with the rest obtained from reference TRBV28 and TRBJ1-5, is as follows: DVKVTQSSRYLVKRTGEKVFLECVQDMDHENMFWYRQDPGLGLRLIYFSYDVKMKEKGDIPEGYSVSREKKERFSLILESASTNQTSMYLCASSPRTGRDLGQPQHFGDGTRLSIL.

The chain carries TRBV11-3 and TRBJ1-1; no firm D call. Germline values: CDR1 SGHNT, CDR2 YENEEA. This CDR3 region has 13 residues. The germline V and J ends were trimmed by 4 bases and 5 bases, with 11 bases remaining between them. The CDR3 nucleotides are TGTGCCAGCAGCTCGAATCTTTATACTGAAGCTTTCTTT. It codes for CASSSNLYTEAFF. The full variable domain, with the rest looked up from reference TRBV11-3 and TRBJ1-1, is EAGVVQSPRYKIIEKKQPVAFWCNPISGHNTLYWYLQNLGQGPELLIRYENEEAVDDSQLPKDRFSAERLKGVDSTLKIQPAELGDSAVYLCASSSNLYTEAFFGQGTRLTVV.

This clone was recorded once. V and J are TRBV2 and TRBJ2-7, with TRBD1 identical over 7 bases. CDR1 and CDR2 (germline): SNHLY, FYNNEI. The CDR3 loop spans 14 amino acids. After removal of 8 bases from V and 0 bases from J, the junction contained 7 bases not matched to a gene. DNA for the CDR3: TGTGCCAGCGGGACCGGGACAGCCTCCTACGAGCAGTACTTC. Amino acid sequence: CASGTGTASYEQYF. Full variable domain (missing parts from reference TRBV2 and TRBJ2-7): EPEVTQTPSHQVTQMGQEVILRCVPISNHLYFYWYRQILGQKVEFLVSFYNNEISEKSEIFDDQFSVERPDGSNFTLKIRSTKLEDSAMYFCASGTGTASYEQYFGPGTRLTVT.

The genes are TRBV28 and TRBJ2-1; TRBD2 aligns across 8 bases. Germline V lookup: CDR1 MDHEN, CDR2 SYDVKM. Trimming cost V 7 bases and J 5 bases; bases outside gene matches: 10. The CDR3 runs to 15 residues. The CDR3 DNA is TGTGCCAGCATTCCTTGGAGCGGGAGACACAATGAGCAGTTCTTC. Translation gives CASIPWSGRHNEQFF.

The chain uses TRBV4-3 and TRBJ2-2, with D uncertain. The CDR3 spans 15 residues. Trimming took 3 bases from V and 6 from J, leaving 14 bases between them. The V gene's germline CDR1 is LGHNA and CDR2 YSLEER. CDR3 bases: TGCGCCAGCAGCCACCGAATACGCGCTGCCGGGGAGCTGTTTTTT. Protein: CASSHRIRAAGELFF.

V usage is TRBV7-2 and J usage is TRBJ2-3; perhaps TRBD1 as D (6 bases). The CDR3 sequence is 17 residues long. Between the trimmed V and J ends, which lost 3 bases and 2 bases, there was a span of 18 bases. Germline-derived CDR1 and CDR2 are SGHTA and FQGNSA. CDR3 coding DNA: TGTGCCAGCAGCTTTTTCAGGGGAGAATGGGACACAGATACGCAGTATTTT. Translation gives CASSFFRGEWDTDTQYF. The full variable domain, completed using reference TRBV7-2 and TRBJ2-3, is GAGVSQSPSNKVTEKGKDVELRCDPISGHTALYWYRQSLGQGLEFLIYFQGNSAPDKSGLPSDRFSAERTGGSVSTLTIQRTQQEDSAVYLCASSFFRGEWDTDTQYFGPGTRLTVL.

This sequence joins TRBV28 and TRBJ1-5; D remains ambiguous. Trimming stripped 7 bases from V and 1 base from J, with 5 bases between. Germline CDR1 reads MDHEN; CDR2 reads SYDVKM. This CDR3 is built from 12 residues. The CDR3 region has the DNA TGTGCCAGCATCAGCAGCAATCAGCCCCAGCATTTT. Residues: CASISSNQPQHF. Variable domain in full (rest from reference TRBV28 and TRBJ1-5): DVKVTQSSRYLVKRTGEKVFLECVQDMDHENMFWYRQDPGLGLRLIYFSYDVKMKEKGDIPEGYSVSREKKERFSLILESASTNQTSMYLCASISSNQPQHFGDGTRLSIL.

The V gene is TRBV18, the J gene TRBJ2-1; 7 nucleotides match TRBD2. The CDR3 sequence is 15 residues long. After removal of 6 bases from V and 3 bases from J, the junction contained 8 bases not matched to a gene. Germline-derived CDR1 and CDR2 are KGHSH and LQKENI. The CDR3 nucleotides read TGTGCCAGCTCTCGATTCGGGACTATCTACAATGAGCAGTTCTTC. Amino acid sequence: CASSRFGTIYNEQFF.

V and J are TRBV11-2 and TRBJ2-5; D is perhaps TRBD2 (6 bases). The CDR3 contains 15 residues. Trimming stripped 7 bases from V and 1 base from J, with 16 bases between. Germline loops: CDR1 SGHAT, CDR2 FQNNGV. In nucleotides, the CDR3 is TGTGCCAGCAACCGGGACTCCACCCCCCAAGAGACCCAGTACTTC. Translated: CASNRDSTPQETQYF.

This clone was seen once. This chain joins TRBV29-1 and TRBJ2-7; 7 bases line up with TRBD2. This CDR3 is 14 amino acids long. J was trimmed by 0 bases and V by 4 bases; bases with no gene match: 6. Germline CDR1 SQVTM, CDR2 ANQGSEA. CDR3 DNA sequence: TGCAGCGTTGGGCCCCGCGGGAGCTCCTACGAGCAGTACTTC. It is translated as CSVGPRGSSYEQYF.

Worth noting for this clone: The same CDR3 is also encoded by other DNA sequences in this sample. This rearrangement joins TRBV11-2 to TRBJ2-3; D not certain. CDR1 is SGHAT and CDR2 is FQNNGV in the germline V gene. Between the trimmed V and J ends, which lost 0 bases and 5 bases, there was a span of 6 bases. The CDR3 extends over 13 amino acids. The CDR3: CASSLDLGDTQYF. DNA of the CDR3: TGTGCCAGCAGCTTAGATCTCGGAGATACGCAGTATTTT. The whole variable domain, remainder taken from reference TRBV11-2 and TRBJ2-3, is EAGVAQSPRYKIIEKRQSVAFWCNPISGHATLYWYQQILGQGPKLLIQFQNNGVVDDSQLPKDRFSAERLKGVDSTLKIQPAKLEDSAVYLCASSLDLGDTQYFGPGTRLTVL.

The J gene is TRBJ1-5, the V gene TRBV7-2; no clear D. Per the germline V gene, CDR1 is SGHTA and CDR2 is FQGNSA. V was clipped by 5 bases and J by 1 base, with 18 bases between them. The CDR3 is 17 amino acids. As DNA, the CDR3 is TGTGCCAGCAGCCCAGAAGCCCGGGCGTCGAGCAATCAGCCCCAGCATTTT. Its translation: CASSPEARASSNQPQHF.

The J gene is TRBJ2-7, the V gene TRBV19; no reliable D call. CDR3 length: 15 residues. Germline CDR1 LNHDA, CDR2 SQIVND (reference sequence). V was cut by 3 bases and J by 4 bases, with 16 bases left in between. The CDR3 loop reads CASSISSAGPYEQYF. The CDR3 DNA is TGTGCCAGTAGTATTTCATCGGCAGGTCCATACGAGCAGTACTTC.

CDR3 bases: TGTGCCAGCAGTGAAACCAGGGCCCTTCAGCATTTT. The encoded protein is CASSETRALQHF. J is TRBJ1-5 and V is TRBV6-1, with a weak D call TRBD1 (5 bases). V dropped 2 bases and J dropped 13 bases, with 12 bases sitting between them. The CDR3 has 12 amino acids. The V gene's germline CDR1 is MNHNS and CDR2 SASEGT.

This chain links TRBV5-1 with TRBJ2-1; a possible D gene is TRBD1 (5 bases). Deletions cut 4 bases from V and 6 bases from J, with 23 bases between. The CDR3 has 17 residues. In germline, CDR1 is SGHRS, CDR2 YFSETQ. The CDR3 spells CASSVRQRAGQINEQFF. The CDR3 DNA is TGCGCCAGCAGCGTTCGTCAAAGGGCAGGGCAGATCAATGAGCAGTTCTTC.

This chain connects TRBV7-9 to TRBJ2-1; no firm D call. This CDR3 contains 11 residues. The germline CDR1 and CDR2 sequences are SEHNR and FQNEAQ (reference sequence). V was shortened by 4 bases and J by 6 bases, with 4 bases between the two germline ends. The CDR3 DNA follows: TGTGCCAGCAGCTCTTTCAATGAGCAGTTCTTC. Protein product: CASSSFNEQFF.

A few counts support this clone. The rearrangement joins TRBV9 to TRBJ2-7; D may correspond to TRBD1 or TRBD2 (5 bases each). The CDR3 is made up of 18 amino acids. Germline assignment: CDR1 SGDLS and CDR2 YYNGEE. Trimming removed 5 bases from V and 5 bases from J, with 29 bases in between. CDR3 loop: CASSATLFTGTKTNEQYF. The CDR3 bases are TGTGCCAGCAGTGCCACTTTATTCACCGGGACCAAGACTAACGAGCAGTACTTC.

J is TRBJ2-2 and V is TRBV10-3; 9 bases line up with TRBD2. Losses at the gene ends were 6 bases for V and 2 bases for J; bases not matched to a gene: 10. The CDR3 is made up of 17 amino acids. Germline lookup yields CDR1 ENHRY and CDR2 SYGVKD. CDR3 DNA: TGTGCCATCAGCTATCAAGGTAGCGGGGGAAACACCGGGGAGCTGTTTTTT. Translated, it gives CAISYQGSGGNTGELFF.

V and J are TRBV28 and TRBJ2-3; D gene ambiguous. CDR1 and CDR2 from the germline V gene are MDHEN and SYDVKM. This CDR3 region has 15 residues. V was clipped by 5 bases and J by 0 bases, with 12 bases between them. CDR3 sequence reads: CASSKIGGSTDTQYF. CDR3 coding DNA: TGTGCCAGCAGTAAAATAGGCGGAAGCACAGATACGCAGTATTTT. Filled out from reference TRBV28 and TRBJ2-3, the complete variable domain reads DVKVTQSSRYLVKRTGEKVFLECVQDMDHENMFWYRQDPGLGLRLIYFSYDVKMKEKGDIPEGYSVSREKKERFSLILESASTNQTSMYLCASSKIGGSTDTQYFGPGTRLTVL.

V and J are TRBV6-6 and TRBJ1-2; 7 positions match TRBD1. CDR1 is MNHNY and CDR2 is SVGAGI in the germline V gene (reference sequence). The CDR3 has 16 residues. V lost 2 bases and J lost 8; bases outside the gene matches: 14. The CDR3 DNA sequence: TGTGCCAGCAGTTACACTACCGGGACAGATCTGAACGGCTACACCTTC. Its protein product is CASSYTTGTDLNGYTF.

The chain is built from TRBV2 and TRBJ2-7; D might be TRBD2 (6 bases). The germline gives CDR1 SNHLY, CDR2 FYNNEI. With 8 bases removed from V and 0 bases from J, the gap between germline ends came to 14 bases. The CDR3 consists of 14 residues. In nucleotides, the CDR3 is TGTGCCAGCGTTCGGGGGACCTACTCCTACGAGCAGTACTTC. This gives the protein CASVRGTYSYEQYF.

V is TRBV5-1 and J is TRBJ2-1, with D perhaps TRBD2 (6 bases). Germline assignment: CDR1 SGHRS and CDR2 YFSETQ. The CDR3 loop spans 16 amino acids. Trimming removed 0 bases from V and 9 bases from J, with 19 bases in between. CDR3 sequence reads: CASSLASSDLFGEQFF. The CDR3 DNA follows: TGCGCCAGCAGCTTGGCCTCTAGCGACTTATTCGGTGAGCAGTTCTTC. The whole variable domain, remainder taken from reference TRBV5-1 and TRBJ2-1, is KAGVTQTPRYLIKTRGQQVTLSCSPISGHRSVSWYQQTPGQGLQFLFEYFSETQRNKGNFPGRFSGRQFSNSRSEMNVSTLELGDSALYLCASSLASSDLFGEQFFGPGTRLTVL.

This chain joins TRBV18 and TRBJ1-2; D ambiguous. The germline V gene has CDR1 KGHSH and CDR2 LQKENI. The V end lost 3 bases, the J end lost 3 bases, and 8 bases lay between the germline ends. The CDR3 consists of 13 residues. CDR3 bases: TGTGCCAGCTCACCCCAACGCGACTATGGCTACACCTTC. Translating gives CASSPQRDYGYTF.

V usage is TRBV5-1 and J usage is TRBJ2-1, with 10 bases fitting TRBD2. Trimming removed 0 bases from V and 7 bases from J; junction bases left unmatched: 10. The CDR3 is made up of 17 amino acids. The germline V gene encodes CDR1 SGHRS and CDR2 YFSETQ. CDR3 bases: TGCGCCAGCAGCTTGGCCAACCTAGCGGGAGTGAGTAATGAGCAGTTCTTC. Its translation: CASSLANLAGVSNEQFF.

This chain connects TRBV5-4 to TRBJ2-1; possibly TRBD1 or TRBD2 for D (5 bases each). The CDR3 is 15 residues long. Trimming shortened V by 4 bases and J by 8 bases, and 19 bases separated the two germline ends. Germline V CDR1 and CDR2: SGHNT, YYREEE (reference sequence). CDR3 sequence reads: CASSRRSRGVDEQFF. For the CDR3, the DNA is TGTGCCAGCAGCCGTAGGTCGAGGGGAGTAGATGAGCAGTTCTTC.

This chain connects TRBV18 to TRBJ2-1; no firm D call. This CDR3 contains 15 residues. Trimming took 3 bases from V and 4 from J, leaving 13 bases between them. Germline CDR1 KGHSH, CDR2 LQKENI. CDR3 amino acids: CASSPKIRLYNEQFF. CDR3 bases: TGTGCCAGCTCACCTAAGATCCGGTTATACAATGAGCAGTTCTTC.

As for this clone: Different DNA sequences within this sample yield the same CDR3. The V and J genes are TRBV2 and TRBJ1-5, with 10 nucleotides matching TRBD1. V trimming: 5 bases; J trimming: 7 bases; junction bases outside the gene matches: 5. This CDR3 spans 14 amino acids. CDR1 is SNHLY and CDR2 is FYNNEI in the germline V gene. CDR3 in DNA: TGTGCCAGCAGTCCGGGACAGGGGTTCCAGCCCCAGCATTTT. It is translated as CASSPGQGFQPQHF.

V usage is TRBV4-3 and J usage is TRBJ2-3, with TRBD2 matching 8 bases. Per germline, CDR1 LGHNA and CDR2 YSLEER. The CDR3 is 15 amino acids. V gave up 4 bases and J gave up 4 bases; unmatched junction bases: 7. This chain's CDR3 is CASSPNAGGSDTQYF. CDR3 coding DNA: TGCGCCAGCAGCCCAAATGCGGGAGGTTCAGATACGCAGTATTTT.